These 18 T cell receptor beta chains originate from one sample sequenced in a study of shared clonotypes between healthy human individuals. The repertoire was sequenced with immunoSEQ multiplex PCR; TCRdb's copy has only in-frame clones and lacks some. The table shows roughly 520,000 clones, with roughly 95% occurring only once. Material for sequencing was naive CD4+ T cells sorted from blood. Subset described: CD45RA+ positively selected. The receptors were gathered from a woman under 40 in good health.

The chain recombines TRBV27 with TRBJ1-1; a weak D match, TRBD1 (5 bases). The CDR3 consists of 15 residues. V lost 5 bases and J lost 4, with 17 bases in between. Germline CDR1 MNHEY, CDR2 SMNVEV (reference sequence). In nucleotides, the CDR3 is TGTGCCAGCAGTCCGGGACCGACTTTTGTCACTGAAGCTTTCTTT. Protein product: CASSPGPTFVTEAFF.

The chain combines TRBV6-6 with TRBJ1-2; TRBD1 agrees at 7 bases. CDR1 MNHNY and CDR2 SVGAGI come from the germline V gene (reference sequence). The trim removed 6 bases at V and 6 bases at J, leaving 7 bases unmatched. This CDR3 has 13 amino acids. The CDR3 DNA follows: TGTGCCAGCAGCCGCGACAGGGATGATGGCTACACCTTC. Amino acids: CASSRDRDDGYTF.

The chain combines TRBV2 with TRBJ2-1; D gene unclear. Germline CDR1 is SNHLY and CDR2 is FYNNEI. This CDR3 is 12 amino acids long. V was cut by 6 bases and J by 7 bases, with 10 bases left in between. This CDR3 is CASRGLSNEQFF. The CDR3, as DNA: TGTGCCAGCAGAGGTCTTTCGAATGAGCAGTTCTTC.

The CDR3 DNA follows: TGCGCCAGCAGCCCCGGGGCAGGGTTTTTGAACATTCAGTACTTC. Its translation: CASSPGAGFLNIQYF. The chain has TRBV5-1 and TRBJ2-4; perhaps D is TRBD1 or TRBD2 (5 bases each). The CDR3 has 15 amino acids. Germline loops: CDR1 SGHRS, CDR2 YFSETQ. With 4 bases removed from V and 7 bases from J, the gap between germline ends came to 18 bases. Filled out from reference TRBV5-1 and TRBJ2-4, the complete variable domain reads KAGVTQTPRYLIKTRGQQVTLSCSPISGHRSVSWYQQTPGQGLQFLFEYFSETQRNKGNFPGRFSGRQFSNSRSEMNVSTLELGDSALYLCASSPGAGFLNIQYFGAGTRLSVL.

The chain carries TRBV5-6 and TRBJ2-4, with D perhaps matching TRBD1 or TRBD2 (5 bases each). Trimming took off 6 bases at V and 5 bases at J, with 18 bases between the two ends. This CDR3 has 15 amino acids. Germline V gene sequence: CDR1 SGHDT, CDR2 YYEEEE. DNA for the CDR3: TGTGCCAGCATCCCGCCGGGGCAGGGAGAAAACATTCAGTACTTC. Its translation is CASIPPGQGENIQYF.

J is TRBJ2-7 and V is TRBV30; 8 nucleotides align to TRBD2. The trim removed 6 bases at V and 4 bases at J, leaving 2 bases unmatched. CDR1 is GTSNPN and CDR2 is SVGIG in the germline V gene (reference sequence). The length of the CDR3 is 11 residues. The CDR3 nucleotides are TGTGCCTGCAGACTAGCGTACGAGCAGTACTTC. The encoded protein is CACRLAYEQYF.

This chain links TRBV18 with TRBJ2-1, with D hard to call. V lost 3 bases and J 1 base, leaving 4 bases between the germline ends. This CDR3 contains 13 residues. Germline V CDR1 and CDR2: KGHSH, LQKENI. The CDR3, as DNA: TGTGCCAGCTCACCCCTATCCTACAATGAGCAGTTCTTC. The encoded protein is CASSPLSYNEQFF.

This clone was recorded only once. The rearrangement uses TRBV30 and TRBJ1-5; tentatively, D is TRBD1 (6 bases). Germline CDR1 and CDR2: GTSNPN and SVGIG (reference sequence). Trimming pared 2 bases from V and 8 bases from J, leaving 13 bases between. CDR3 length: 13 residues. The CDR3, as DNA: TGTGCCTGGAGTTATCAGGGGCCGGAGCCCCAGCATTTT. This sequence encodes CAWSYQGPEPQHF.

DNA for the CDR3: TGTGCCAGCAACAGGGGAGGGGGACAGGGGGCCTACGAGCAGTACTTC. As protein: CASNRGGGQGAYEQYF. The gene calls are TRBV5-4 and TRBJ2-7, with 11 bases that match TRBD1. CDR1 is SGHNT, CDR2 YYREEE, per germline (reference sequence). Losses at the gene ends were 6 bases for V and 2 bases for J; bases not matched to a gene: 10. This CDR3 has 16 residues.

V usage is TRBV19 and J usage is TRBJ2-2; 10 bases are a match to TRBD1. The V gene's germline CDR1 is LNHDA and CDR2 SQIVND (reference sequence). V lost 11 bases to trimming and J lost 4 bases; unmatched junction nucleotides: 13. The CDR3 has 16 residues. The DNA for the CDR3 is TGTGCCGTCAAAATGGGACAGGGGCGCCTCACCGGGGAGCTGTTTTTT. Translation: CAVKMGQGRLTGELFF. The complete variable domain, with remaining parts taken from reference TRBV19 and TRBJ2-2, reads DGGITQSPKYLFRKEGQNVTLSCEQNLNHDAMYWYRQDPGQGLRLIYYSQIVNDFQKGDIAEGYSVSREKKESFPLTVTSAQKNPTAFYLCAVKMGQGRLTGELFFGEGSRLTVL.

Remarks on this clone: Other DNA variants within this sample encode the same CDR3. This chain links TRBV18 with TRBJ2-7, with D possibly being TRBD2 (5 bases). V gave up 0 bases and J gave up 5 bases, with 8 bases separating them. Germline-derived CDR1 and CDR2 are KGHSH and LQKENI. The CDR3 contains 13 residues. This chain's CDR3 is CASSPPGRDEQYF. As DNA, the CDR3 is TGTGCCAGCTCACCACCCGGGCGGGACGAGCAGTACTTC.

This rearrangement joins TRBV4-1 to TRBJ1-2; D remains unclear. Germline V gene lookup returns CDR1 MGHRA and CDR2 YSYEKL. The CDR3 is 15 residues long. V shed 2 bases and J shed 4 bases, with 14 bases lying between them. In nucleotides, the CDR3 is TGCGCCAGCAGCCAAAAAAGTATCCAGACCTATGGCTACACCTTC. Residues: CASSQKSIQTYGYTF.

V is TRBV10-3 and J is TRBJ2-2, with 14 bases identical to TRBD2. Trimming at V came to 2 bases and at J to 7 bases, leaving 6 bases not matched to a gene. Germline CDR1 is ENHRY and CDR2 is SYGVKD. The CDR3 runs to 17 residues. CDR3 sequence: CAISEPGLAGEVGELFF. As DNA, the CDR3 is TGTGCCATCAGTGAGCCGGGACTAGCGGGAGAGGTCGGGGAGCTGTTTTTT.

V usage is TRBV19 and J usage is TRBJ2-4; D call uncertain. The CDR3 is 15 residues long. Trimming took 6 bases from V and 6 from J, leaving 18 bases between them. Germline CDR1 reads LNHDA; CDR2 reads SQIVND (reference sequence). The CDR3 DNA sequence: TGTGCCAGTAGCTCCCACCCCGACGAGTCAAACATTCAGTACTTC. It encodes CASSSHPDESNIQYF. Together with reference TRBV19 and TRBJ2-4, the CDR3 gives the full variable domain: DGGITQSPKYLFRKEGQNVTLSCEQNLNHDAMYWYRQDPGQGLRLIYYSQIVNDFQKGDIAEGYSVSREKKESFPLTVTSAQKNPTAFYLCASSSHPDESNIQYFGAGTRLSVL.

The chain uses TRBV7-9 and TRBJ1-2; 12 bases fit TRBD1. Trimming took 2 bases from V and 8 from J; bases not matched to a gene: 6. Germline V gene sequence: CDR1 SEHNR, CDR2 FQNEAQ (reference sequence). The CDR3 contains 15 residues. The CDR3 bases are TGTGCCAGCAGCTTAACGGGACAGGGGGCGAGGGGCTACACCTTC. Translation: CASSLTGQGARGYTF.

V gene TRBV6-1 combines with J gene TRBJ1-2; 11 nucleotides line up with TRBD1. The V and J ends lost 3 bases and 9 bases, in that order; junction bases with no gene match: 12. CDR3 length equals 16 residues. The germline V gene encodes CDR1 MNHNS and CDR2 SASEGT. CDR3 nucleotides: TGTGCCAGCAGTGACCAACCTCCGGGACAGGGGGATAGCTACACCTTC. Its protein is CASSDQPPGQGDSYTF.

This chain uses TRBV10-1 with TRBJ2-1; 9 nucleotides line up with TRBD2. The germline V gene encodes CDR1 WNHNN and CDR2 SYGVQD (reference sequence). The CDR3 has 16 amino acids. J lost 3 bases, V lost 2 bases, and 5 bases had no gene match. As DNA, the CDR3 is TGCGCCAGCAGTGAGGAAGCGGGAGGTGGCTACAATGAGCAGTTCTTC. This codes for CASSEEAGGGYNEQFF.

CDR3 region: CASSPALGVTEAFF. The CDR3 nucleotides are TGTGCCAGCTCACCAGCCCTCGGGGTCACTGAAGCTTTCTTT. The genes are TRBV18 and TRBJ1-1; D gene uncertain. Germline V gives CDR1 KGHSH, CDR2 LQKENI. Trimming took off 2 bases at V and 4 bases at J, with 11 bases between the two ends. The CDR3 sequence is 14 residues long. The full variable domain, completed using reference TRBV18 and TRBJ1-1, is NAGVMQNPRHLVRRRGQEARLRCSPMKGHSHVYWYRQLPEEGLKFMVYLQKENIIDESGMPKERFSAEFPKEGPSILRIQQVVRGDSAAYFCASSPALGVTEAFFGQGTRLTVV.